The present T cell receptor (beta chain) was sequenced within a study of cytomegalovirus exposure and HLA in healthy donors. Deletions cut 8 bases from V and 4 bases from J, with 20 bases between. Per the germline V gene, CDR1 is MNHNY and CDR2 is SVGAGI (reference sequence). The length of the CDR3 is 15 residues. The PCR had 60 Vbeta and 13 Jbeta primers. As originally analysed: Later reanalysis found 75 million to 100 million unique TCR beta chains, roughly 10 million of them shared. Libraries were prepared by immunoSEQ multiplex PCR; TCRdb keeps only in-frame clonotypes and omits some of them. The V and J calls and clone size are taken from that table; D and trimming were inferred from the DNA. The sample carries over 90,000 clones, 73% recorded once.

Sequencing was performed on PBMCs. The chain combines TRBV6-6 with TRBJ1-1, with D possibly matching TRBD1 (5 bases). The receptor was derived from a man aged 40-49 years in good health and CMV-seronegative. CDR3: CASQAGLLGSTEAFF. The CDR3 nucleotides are TGTGCCAGCCAAGCAGGGTTGTTGGGTTCCACTGAAGCTTTCTTT.